Presented here are 26 T cell receptor beta chains from one specimen sequenced in a study of cytomegalovirus exposure and HLA in healthy donors. The PCR used 60 Vbeta and 13 Jbeta primers. TCRdb's copy holds only in-frame clones and misses some; the assay was immunoSEQ multiplex PCR. The data contain about 120,000 clones, 65% to 85% of them seen just once; the ten biggest clones take up 0.2% to 0.3%. Source material: PBMCs. The receptor set was obtained from a man over 45 in good health and CMV-seronegative.

The rearrangement links TRBV6-5 to TRBJ2-2; D possibly corresponds to TRBD2 (6 bases). The CDR3 runs 16 residues. Germline assignment: CDR1 MNHEY and CDR2 SVGAGI. The germline V and J ends were trimmed by 2 bases and 0 bases, with 10 bases remaining between them. The CDR3: CASSYGRGTNTGELFF. The CDR3 nucleotides read TGTGCCAGCAGTTACGGGCGGGGTACGAACACCGGGGAGCTGTTTTTT.

The J gene is TRBJ1-4, the V gene TRBV27; 10 bases map to TRBD1. J was trimmed by 7 bases and V by 2 bases; bases with no gene match: 1. CDR1 and CDR2 (germline): MNHEY, SMNVEV (reference sequence). CDR3 length: 14 residues. The DNA of the CDR3 is TGTGCCAGCAGTTTACGGGACAGGGGTGAAAAACTGTTTTTT. Its protein product is CASSLRDRGEKLFF.

V and J are TRBV9 and TRBJ1-5, with a tentative D call TRBD1 (6 bases). The germline V and J ends were trimmed by 4 bases and 4 bases, with 18 bases remaining between them. Germline V gene lookup returns CDR1 SGDLS and CDR2 YYNGEE. This CDR3 has 16 residues. Here the CDR3 DNA reads TGTGCCAGCAGCCCTACCGGGACATTAGAAAATCAGCCCCAGCATTTT. This translates into CASSPTGTLENQPQHF.

The chain recombines TRBV28 with TRBJ1-5; 9 positions match TRBD1. Losses at the gene ends were 5 bases for V and 7 bases for J; bases not matched to a gene: 12. CDR3 size: 16 residues. The germline V gene encodes CDR1 MDHEN and CDR2 SYDVKM. CDR3 in amino acids: CASSPHLTGGRQPQHF. CDR3 nucleotides: TGTGCCAGCAGTCCCCACTTGACAGGGGGTCGACAGCCCCAGCATTTT.

This clone was detected only once. The chain carries TRBV30 and TRBJ2-7, with TRBD2 matching over 7 bases. With 8 bases clipped from V and 3 bases from J, the junction kept 10 bases outside the gene matches. CDR1 and CDR2 from the germline V gene are GTSNPN and SVGIG (reference sequence). The CDR3 loop spans 13 amino acids. The CDR3 nucleotides read TGTGCCAGTGGGGAGGGGCCGGGCTACGAGCAGTACTTC. Protein: CASGEGPGYEQYF.

The chain joins TRBV18 to TRBJ2-1; 7 positions agree with TRBD2. Germline V gene lookup returns CDR1 KGHSH and CDR2 LQKENI. Losses at the gene ends were 8 bases for V and 8 bases for J; bases not matched to a gene: 18. The CDR3 runs 16 residues. CDR3 DNA: TGTGCCAGCACGTACTCGGGTGGGAGGGCCATGGATGAGCAGTTCTTC. Translating gives CASTYSGGRAMDEQFF.

The count of this clone is one. The chain uses TRBV7-3 and TRBJ2-3; TRBD1 matches at 11 bases. The J segment lost 4 bases and the V segment lost 7 bases, leaving 7 bases of the junction unmatched. This CDR3 comprises 15 residues. Germline V gene lookup returns CDR1 SGHTA and CDR2 FQGTGA. Here the CDR3 DNA reads TGTGCCAGCACCGGACCGGGACAGGGGGCAGATACGCAGTATTTT. Translated, it gives CASTGPGQGADTQYF.

The chain's CDR3 is CASSAGQGAIGNTIYF. In DNA form, the CDR3 reads TGTGCCAGCAGTGCGGGACAGGGGGCTATTGGAAACACCATATATTTT. The rearrangement links TRBV6-1 to TRBJ1-3; 12 positions match TRBD1. Trimming cost V 4 bases and J 3 bases; bases outside gene matches: 4. The germline gives CDR1 MNHNS, CDR2 SASEGT. The CDR3 runs to 16 residues.

The chain joins TRBV14 to TRBJ2-1; maybe TRBD2 (5 bases). CDR1 and CDR2 from the germline V gene are SGHDN and FVKESK. The V and J ends lost 0 bases and 0 bases respectively, with 12 bases between them. CDR3 length: 17 residues. The chain's CDR3 is CASSQDPRLPSYNEQFF. The CDR3 DNA follows: TGTGCCAGCAGCCAAGATCCAAGACTACCCTCCTACAATGAGCAGTTCTTC.

The chain carries TRBV7-9 and TRBJ2-3, with 10 bases fitting TRBD2. Trimming took 0 bases from V and 3 from J; bases not matched to a gene: 3. Germline-derived CDR1 and CDR2 are SEHNR and FQNEAQ (reference sequence). The CDR3 runs to 16 residues. CDR3 DNA: TGTGCCAGCAGCTTAGCTCTAGCGGGGGAAACAGATACGCAGTATTTT. It is translated as CASSLALAGETDTQYF.

The V and J genes are TRBV28 and TRBJ2-5, with 7 positions matching TRBD1. Germline CDR1 reads MDHEN; CDR2 reads SYDVKM. The V and J ends lost 6 bases and 5 bases, in that order; junction bases with no gene match: 12. The CDR3 has 15 residues. CDR3 amino acids: CASSPPGTEGETQYF. CDR3 coding DNA: TGTGCCAGCAGCCCCCCGGGGACAGAAGGCGAGACCCAGTACTTC.

This chain joins TRBV5-1 and TRBJ2-3; D perhaps matches TRBD2 (5 bases). Germline values: CDR1 SGHRS, CDR2 YFSETQ. This CDR3 has 14 residues. V shed 1 base and J shed 3 bases, with 9 bases lying between them. The CDR3 DNA reads TGCGCCAGCAGCTTGAGCAGGAGGACAGATACGCAGTATTTT. Its translation: CASSLSRRTDTQYF.

Concerning this clone itself: Other DNA sequences in this sample translate to the same CDR3. The genes are TRBV6-5 and TRBJ2-3, with 7 bases lining up with TRBD2. The CDR3 covers 15 residues. Unmatched junction bases numbered 2, after V lost 1 base and J lost 1 base. Germline V gene data show CDR1 as MNHEY and CDR2 as SVGAGI. The CDR3 DNA reads TGTGCCAGCAGTTACTTGGCGGGAGGCACAGATACGCAGTATTTT. Encoded protein: CASSYLAGGTDTQYF.

The chain combines TRBV19 with TRBJ1-1, with 8 bases matching TRBD1. The V gene end was trimmed by 3 bases and the J gene end by 1 base; junction bases not matched to a gene: 7. This CDR3 is built from 16 residues. CDR1 and CDR2 (germline): LNHDA, SQIVND (reference sequence). CDR3 bases: TGTGCCAGTAGTATTAGGCAGGGGGCAGGGAACACTGAAGCTTTCTTT. Translated, it gives CASSIRQGAGNTEAFF.

The chain combines TRBV19 with TRBJ1-5; no reliable D call. This CDR3 is built from 14 residues. V was cut by 5 bases and J by 0 bases, with 8 bases left in between. Germline-derived CDR1 and CDR2 are LNHDA and SQIVND (reference sequence). This CDR3 reads CASSRRHSNQPQHF. In DNA form, the CDR3 reads TGTGCCAGTAGTCGCCGACATAGCAATCAGCCCCAGCATTTT.

This chain links TRBV10-3 with TRBJ1-1, with D perhaps matching TRBD1 (6 bases). This CDR3 has 16 amino acids. The V gene's germline CDR1 is ENHRY and CDR2 SYGVKD. V was trimmed by 1 base and J by 0 bases, leaving 12 bases between them. As DNA, the CDR3 is TGTGCCATCAGTGAGTGGAACAGGGCCCTGAACACTGAAGCTTTCTTT. Translating it yields CAISEWNRALNTEAFF.

The chain recombines TRBV28 with TRBJ2-1; possibly TRBD1 for D (6 bases). The CDR3 has 18 residues. V was shortened by 4 bases and J by 4 bases, with 23 bases between the two germline ends. Germline CDR1 reads MDHEN; CDR2 reads SYDVKM. The CDR3 sequence is CASSSTFISGGRYNEQFF. In DNA form, the CDR3 reads TGTGCCAGCAGTTCCACTTTTATATCTGGGGGCAGGTACAATGAGCAGTTCTTC.

The V and J genes are TRBV9 and TRBJ1-2; TRBD1 agrees at 8 bases. Per the germline V gene, CDR1 is SGDLS and CDR2 is YYNGEE. J was trimmed by 1 base and V by 3 bases; bases with no gene match: 8. CDR3 size: 16 residues. CDR3 loop: CASSGGQGRSNYGYTF. The CDR3 nucleotides read TGTGCCAGCAGCGGCGGACAGGGTCGGAGTAACTATGGCTACACCTTC.

The J gene is TRBJ2-5, the V gene TRBV7-3; D gene unclear. Looked up from germline, CDR1 is SGHTA and CDR2 is FQGTGA. V dropped 5 bases and J dropped 5 bases, with 12 bases sitting between them. CDR3 length: 13 amino acids. CDR3 loop: CASSRDQAETQYF. CDR3 coding DNA: TGTGCCAGCAGCCGCGATCAGGCGGAGACCCAGTACTTC.

The chain recombines TRBV7-3 with TRBJ2-1; 11 bases are shared with TRBD2. This CDR3 has 15 residues. V shed 5 bases and J 7 bases; nucleotides not matched to a gene: 7. From germline, CDR1 is SGHTA and CDR2 FQGTGA. The CDR3 DNA reads TGTGCCAGCAGCCTAGCGGGAGGAATAAGGAATGAGCAGTTCTTC. This translates into CASSLAGGIRNEQFF.

The V and J genes are TRBV4-3 and TRBJ2-3, with TRBD2 identical over 7 bases. The V gene's germline CDR1 is LGHNA and CDR2 YSLEER. The CDR3 loop spans 16 amino acids. V was pared by 0 bases and J by 8 bases, with 11 bases of the junction left unmatched. The CDR3, as DNA: TGCGCCAGCAGCCAAGACGAGGCTAGCGGTGCGGGTACGCAGTATTTT. Protein: CASSQDEASGAGTQYF.

The chain links TRBV7-9 to TRBJ2-7; 9 nucleotides agree with TRBD1. The CDR3 is 16 amino acids. The junction had 13 bases not matched to a gene; V was cut back by 5 bases and J by 5 bases. CDR1 and CDR2 (germline): SEHNR, FQNEAQ (reference sequence). Here the CDR3 DNA reads TGTGCCAGCAGCGTCAGTCCGGGACAGGGCGTCGACGAGCAGTACTTC. Its protein product is CASSVSPGQGVDEQYF.

This clone was seen only a few times. This chain connects TRBV9 to TRBJ2-3; 12 bases match TRBD2. Germline CDR1 SGDLS, CDR2 YYNGEE. The V segment lost 3 bases and the J segment 4 bases; nucleotides outside the gene matches: 9. The CDR3 contains 17 residues. CDR3 bases: TGTGCCAGCAGCGCCAGACTAGCGGGAGTTACGGCAGATACGCAGTATTTT. Protein product: CASSARLAGVTADTQYF. The variable domain in full, with the rest retrieved from reference TRBV9 and TRBJ2-3, is DSGVTQTPKHLITATGQRVTLRCSPRSGDLSVYWYQQSLDQGLQFLIQYYNGEERAKGNILERFSAQQFPDLHSELNLSSLELGDSALYFCASSARLAGVTADTQYFGPGTRLTVL.

The V call is TRBV6-1, the J call TRBJ2-2; TRBD1 agrees at 9 bases. The V gene's germline CDR1 is MNHNS and CDR2 SASEGT. There are 15 residues in the CDR3. V shed 7 bases, J shed 3 bases, and the junction held 6 bases outside the gene matches. The CDR3 loop reads CASNPGTGYTGELFF. CDR3 bases: TGTGCCAGCAACCCCGGGACAGGGTACACCGGGGAGCTGTTTTTT.

The genes are TRBV7-2 and TRBJ1-1; no firm D call. V was shortened by 1 base and J by 6 bases, with 12 bases between the two germline ends. The germline CDR1 and CDR2 sequences are SGHTA and FQGNSA. CDR3 size: 14 residues. In nucleotides, the CDR3 is TGTGCCAGCAGCTTAGGTAGTCTCCCCCCTGAAGCTTTCTTT. Translated: CASSLGSLPPEAFF.

The chain employs TRBV27 and TRBJ1-2; D might be TRBD1 (5 bases). Germline V gives CDR1 MNHEY, CDR2 SMNVEV (reference sequence). Trimming left V 8 bases short and J 6 bases short, with 16 bases between. The CDR3 is 13 residues long. CDR3 bases: TGTGCCAGCTCGCCTCGGGGGTTCAATGGCTACACCTTC. Protein product: CASSPRGFNGYTF.